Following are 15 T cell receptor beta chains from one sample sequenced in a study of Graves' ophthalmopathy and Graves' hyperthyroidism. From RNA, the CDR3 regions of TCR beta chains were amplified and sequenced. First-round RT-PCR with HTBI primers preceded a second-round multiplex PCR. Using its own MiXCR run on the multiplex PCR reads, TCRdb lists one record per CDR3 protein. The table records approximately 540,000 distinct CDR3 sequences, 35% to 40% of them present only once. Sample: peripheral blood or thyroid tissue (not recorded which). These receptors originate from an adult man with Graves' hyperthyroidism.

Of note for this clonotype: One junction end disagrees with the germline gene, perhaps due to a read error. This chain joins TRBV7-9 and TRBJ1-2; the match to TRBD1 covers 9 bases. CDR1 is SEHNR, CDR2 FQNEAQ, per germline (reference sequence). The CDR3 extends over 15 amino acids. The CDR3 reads CASSPWDRVGGGYTF. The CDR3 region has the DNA TGTGCCAGCAGCCCTTGGGACAGGGTCGGCGGGGGCTATACCTTC.

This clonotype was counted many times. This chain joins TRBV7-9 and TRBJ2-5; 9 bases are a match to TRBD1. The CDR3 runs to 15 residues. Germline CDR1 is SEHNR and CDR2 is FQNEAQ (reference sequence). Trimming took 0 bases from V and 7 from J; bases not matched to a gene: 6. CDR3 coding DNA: TGTGCCAGCAGCTTAGCACAGGGGGCGCCGGGGACCCAGTACTTC. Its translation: CASSLAQGAPGTQYF.

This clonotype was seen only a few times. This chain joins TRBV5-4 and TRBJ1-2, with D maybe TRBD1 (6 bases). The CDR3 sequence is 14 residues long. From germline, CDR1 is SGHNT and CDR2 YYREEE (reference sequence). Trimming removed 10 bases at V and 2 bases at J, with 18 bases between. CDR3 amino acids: CAWSVSQGNYGYTF. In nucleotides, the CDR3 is TGTGCCTGGAGTGTATCTCAGGGGAACTATGGCTACACCTTC. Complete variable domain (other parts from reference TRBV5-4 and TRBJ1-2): ETGVTQSPTHLIKTRGQQVTLRCSSQSGHNTVSWYQQALGQGPQFIFQYYREEENGRGNFPPRFSGLQFPNYSSELNVNALELDDSALYLCAWSVSQGNYGYTFGSGTRLTVV.

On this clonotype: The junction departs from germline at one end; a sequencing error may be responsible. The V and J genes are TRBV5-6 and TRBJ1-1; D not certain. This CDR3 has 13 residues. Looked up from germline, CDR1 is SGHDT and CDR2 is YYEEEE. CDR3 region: CASSFARVGSRPF. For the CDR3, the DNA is TGTGCCAGCAGCTTCGCTAGGGTAGGGTCCCGACCTTTT.

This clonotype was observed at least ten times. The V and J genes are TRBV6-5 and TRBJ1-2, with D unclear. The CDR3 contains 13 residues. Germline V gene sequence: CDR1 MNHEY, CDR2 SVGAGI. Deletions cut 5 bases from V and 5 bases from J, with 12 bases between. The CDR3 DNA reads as TGTGCCAGCAGTCCGACACTGGGGTATGGCTACACCTTC. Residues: CASSPTLGYGYTF.

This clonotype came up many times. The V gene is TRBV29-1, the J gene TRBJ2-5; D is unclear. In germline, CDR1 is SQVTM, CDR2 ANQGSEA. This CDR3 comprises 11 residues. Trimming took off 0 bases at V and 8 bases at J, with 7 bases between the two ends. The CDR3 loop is CSVEDPDTQYF. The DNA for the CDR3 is TGCAGCGTTGAAGATCCGGATACCCAGTACTTC.

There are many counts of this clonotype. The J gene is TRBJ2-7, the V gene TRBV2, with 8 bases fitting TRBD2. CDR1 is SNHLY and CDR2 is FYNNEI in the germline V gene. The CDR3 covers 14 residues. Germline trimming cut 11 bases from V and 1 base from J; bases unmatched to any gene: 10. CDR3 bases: TGTGCCTCGGGAGGGCAGGTGGTTTCCTACGAGCAGTACTTC. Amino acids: CASGGQVVSYEQYF.

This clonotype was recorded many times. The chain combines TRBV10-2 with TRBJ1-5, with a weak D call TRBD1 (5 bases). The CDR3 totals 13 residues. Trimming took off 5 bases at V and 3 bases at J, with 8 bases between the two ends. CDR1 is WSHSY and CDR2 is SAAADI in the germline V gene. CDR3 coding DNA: TGCGCCAGCAGTCAGGGTAACAATCAGCCCCAGCATTTT. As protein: CASSQGNNQPQHF.

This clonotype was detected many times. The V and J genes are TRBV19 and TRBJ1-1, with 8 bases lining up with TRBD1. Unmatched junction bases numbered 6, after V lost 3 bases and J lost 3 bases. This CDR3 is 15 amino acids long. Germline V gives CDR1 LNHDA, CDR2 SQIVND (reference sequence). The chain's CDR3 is CASSIPGQAYTEAFF. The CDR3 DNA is TGTGCCAGTAGTATCCCGGGACAGGCATACACTGAAGCTTTCTTT.

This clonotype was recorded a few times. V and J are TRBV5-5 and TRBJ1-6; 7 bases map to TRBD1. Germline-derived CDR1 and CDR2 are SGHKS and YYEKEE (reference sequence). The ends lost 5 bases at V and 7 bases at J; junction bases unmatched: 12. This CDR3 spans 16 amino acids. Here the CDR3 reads CASRKAFGTANSPLHF. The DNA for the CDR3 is TGTGCCAGCAGGAAGGCCTTCGGGACAGCGAATTCACCCCTCCACTTT.

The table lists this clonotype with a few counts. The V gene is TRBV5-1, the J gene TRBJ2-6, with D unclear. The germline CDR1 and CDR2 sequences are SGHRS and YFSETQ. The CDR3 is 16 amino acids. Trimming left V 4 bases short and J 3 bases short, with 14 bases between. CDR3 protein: CASSLPMRLGANVLTF. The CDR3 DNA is TGCGCCAGCAGCCTCCCGATGCGTCTTGGGGCCAACGTCCTGACTTTC.

This CDR3 is CSAGKPGTGRADTQYF. CDR3 bases: TGCAGTGCTGGAAAACCAGGGACAGGGCGCGCAGATACGCAGTATTTT. The chain combines TRBV20-1 with TRBJ2-3; 9 bases fit TRBD1. There are 16 residues in the CDR3. CDR1 DFQATT and CDR2 SNEGSKA come from the germline V gene (reference sequence). Losses at the gene ends were 5 bases for V and 4 bases for J; bases not matched to a gene: 13.

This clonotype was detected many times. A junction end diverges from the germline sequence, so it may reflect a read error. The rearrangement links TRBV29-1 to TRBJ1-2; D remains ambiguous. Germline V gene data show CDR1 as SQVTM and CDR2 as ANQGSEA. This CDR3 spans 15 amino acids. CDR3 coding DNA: TGCAGCGTTGAACAGCTCCACAGAGCTAACTATGGCCACACCTTC. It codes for CSVEQLHRANYGHTF.

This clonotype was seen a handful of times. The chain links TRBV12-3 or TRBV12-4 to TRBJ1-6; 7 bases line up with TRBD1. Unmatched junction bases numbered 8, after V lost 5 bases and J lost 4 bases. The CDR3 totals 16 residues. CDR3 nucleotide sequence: TGTGCCAGCAGTACAGGGGCAGGCGCTTATAATTCACCCCTCCACTTT. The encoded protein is CASSTGAGAYNSPLHF.

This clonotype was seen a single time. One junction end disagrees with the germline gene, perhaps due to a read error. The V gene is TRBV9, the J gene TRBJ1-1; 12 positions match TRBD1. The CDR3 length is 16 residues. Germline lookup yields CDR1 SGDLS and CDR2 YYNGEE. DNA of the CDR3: TGTGCCAGCAGCCGTCTGCCGGGACAGGGGGCCGCTGAAGCCTTCTTT. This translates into CASSRLPGQGAAEAFF.